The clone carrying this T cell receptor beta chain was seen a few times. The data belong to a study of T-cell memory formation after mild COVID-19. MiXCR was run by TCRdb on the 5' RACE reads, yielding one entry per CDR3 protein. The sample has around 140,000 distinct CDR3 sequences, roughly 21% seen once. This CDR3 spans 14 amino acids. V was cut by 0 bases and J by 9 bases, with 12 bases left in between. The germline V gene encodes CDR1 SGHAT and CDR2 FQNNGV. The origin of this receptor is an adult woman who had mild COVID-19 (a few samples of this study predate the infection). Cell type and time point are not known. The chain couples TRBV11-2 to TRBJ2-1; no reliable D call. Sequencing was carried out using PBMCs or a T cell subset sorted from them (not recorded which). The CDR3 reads CASSLEVGLGEQFF. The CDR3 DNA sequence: TGTGCCAGCAGCTTAGAGGTGGGCCTGGGTGAGCAGTTCTTC.